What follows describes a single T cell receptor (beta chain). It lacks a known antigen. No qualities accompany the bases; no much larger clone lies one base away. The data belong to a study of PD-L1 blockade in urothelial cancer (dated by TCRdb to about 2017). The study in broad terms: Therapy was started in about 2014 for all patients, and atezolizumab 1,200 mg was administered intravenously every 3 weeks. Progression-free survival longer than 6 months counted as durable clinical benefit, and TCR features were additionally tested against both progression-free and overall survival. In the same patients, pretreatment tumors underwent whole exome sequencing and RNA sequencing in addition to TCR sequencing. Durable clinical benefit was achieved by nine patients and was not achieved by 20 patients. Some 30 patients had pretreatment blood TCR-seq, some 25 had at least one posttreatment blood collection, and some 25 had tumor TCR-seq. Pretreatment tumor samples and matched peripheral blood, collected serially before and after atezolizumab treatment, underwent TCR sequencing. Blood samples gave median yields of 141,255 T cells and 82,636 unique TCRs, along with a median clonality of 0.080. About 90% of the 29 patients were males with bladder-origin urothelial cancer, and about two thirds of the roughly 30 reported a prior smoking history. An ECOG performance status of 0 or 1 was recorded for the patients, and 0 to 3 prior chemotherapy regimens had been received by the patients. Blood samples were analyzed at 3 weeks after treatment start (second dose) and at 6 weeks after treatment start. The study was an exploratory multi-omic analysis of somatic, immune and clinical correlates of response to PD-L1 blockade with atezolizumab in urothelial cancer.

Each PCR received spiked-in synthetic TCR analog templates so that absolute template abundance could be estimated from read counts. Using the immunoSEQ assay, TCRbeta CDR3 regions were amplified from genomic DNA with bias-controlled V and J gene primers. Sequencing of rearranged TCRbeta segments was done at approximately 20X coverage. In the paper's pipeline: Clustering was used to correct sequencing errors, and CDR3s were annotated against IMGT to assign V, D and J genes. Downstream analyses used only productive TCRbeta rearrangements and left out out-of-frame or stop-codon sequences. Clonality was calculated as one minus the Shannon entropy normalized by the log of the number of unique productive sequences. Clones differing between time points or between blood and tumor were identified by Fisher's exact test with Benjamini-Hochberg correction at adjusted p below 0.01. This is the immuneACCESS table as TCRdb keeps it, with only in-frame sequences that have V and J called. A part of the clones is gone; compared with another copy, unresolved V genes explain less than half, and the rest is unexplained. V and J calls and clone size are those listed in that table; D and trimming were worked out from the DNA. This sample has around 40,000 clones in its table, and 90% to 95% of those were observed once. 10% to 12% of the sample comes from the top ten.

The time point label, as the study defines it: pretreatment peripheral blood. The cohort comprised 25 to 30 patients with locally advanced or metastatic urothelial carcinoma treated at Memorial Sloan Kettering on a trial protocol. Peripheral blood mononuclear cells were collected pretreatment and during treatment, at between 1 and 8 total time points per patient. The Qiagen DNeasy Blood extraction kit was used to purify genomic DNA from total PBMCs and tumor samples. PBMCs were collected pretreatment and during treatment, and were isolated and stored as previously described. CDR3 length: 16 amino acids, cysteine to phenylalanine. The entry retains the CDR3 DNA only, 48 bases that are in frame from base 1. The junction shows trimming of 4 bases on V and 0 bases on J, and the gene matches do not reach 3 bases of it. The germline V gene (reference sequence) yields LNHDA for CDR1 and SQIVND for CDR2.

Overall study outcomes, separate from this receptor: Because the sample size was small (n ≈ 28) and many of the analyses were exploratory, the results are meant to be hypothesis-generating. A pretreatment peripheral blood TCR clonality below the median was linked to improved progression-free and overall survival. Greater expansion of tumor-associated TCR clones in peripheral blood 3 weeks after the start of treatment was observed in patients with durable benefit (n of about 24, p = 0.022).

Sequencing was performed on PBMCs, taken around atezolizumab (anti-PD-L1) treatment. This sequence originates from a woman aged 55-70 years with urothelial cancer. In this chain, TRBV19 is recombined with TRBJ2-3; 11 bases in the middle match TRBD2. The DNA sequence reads TGTGCCAGTAGTACGGGACTAGCGGCTAGCACAGATACGCAGTATTTT. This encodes CASSTGLAASTDTQYF. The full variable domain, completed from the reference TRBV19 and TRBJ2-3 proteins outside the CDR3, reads DGGITQSPKYLFRKEGQNVTLSCEQNLNHDAMYWYRQDPGQGLRLIYYSQIVNDFQKGDIAEGYSVSREKKESFPLTVTSAQKNPTAFYLCASSTGLAASTDTQYFGPGTRLTVL.